The 20 T cell receptor beta chains below come from one sample, sequenced in a study of blood T cell repertoires in COVID-19. Only in-frame clones appear in the TCRdb table, and some are missing; sequencing was by immunoSEQ multiplex PCR. This table has around 82,000 clones, around nine tenths appearing once. Material for sequencing was peripheral blood. The receptors were gathered from a man between 65 and 80 years old with active or convalescent COVID-19.

The chain links TRBV4-1 to TRBJ1-6; D is perhaps TRBD1 (5 bases). The V end lost 0 bases, the J end lost 7 bases, and 16 bases lay between the germline ends. The CDR3 consists of 17 residues. Germline-derived CDR1 and CDR2 are MGHRA and YSYEKL. This chain's CDR3 is CASSQEGVLTVNSPLHF. CDR3 DNA: TGCGCCAGCAGCCAAGAAGGGGTGTTGACAGTGAATTCACCCCTCCACTTT.

J is TRBJ1-4 and V is TRBV9, with a weak D call TRBD1 (6 bases). The CDR3 is 14 amino acids. Germline V gene data show CDR1 as SGDLS and CDR2 as YYNGEE. V gave up 3 bases and J gave up 4 bases, with 10 bases separating them. CDR3 sequence reads: CASSGGQLNEKLFF. The CDR3 DNA sequence: TGTGCCAGCAGCGGGGGGCAGCTTAATGAAAAACTGTTTTTT.

The chain links TRBV6-5 to TRBJ1-1; no clear D. V lost 4 bases and J lost 1, with 16 bases in between. CDR3 size: 16 residues. CDR1 is MNHEY, CDR2 SVGAGI, per germline. In DNA, the CDR3 is TGTGCCAGCAGTTCGCGGGGTGGACCTCGGAACACTGAAGCTTTCTTT. Translating it yields CASSSRGGPRNTEAFF.

This clone was picked up one time. The chain has TRBV12-3 or TRBV12-4 and TRBJ2-7; tentative D call: TRBD2 (6 bases). This CDR3 region has 12 residues. The V end lost 5 bases, the J end lost 6 bases, and 11 bases lay between the germline ends. CDR3 nucleotide sequence: TGTGCCAGCAGTCTCCGGAGGGGCGAGCAGTACTTC. Amino acid sequence: CASSLRRGEQYF.

The V gene is TRBV7-2, the J gene TRBJ2-5; D unclear. The V end was cut by 5 bases, the J end by 5 bases, with 9 bases between. This CDR3 spans 12 amino acids. Germline CDR1 and CDR2: SGHTA and FQGNSA. CDR3 residues: CASSARRETQYF. The CDR3, as DNA: TGTGCCAGCAGCGCACGGCGGGAGACCCAGTACTTC.

The rearrangement uses TRBV19 and TRBJ2-3; TRBD1 aligns across 7 bases. The CDR3 is 15 residues long. V shed 5 bases, J shed 0 bases, and the junction held 5 bases outside the gene matches. In germline, CDR1 is LNHDA, CDR2 SQIVND (reference sequence). CDR3 sequence: CASSHRDSSTDTQYF. The CDR3 nucleotides are TGTGCCAGTAGTCACCGGGACAGTAGCACAGATACGCAGTATTTT.

The V gene is TRBV7-9, the J gene TRBJ1-1, with unresolved D. The germline V gene has CDR1 SEHNR and CDR2 FQNEAQ (reference sequence). V gave up 5 bases and J gave up 8 bases, with 9 bases separating them. This CDR3 is 11 amino acids long. The CDR3 DNA is TGTGCCAGCAGCCCTGAACTCGAAGCTTTCTTT. Translation: CASSPELEAFF.

The gene calls are TRBV5-1 and TRBJ1-1, with D unclear. V was shortened by 6 bases and J by 0 bases, with 12 bases between the two germline ends. Germline lookup yields CDR1 SGHRS and CDR2 YFSETQ. The CDR3 is made up of 14 amino acids. Here the CDR3 DNA reads TGCGCCAGCACGGAAGGAGGGATGAACACTGAAGCTTTCTTT. This sequence encodes CASTEGGMNTEAFF. Based on the CDR3 plus reference TRBV5-1 and TRBJ1-1, the full variable domain is KAGVTQTPRYLIKTRGQQVTLSCSPISGHRSVSWYQQTPGQGLQFLFEYFSETQRNKGNFPGRFSGRQFSNSRSEMNVSTLELGDSALYLCASTEGGMNTEAFFGQGTRLTVV.

This rearrangement joins TRBV29-1 to TRBJ2-7, with D perhaps matching TRBD1 (6 bases). The germline V gene has CDR1 SQVTM and CDR2 ANQGSEA. The CDR3 is 11 amino acids. V lost 5 bases to trimming and J lost 11 bases, with 16 bases between them. CDR3 protein: CSVLQGEQKYF. Here the CDR3 DNA reads TGCAGCGTTTTACAGGGAGAGCAGAAGTACTTC.

V and J are TRBV15 and TRBJ2-7, with D perhaps TRBD1 (5 bases). The CDR3 length is 18 residues. CDR1 and CDR2 from the germline V gene are LNHNV and YYDKDF (reference sequence). The V gene lost 0 bases and the J gene lost 6 bases, with 24 bases spanning the gap. This CDR3 is CATSRDLGYRSALGEQYF. In nucleotides, the CDR3 is TGTGCCACCAGCAGAGACCTCGGCTACAGGAGTGCCCTGGGCGAGCAGTACTTC.

This sequence joins TRBV21-1 and TRBJ1-5. TRBV21-1 is an annotated pseudogene. The CDR3 spans 15 residues. CDR3: CASSKVAAEDQPQHF. CDR3 DNA: TGTGCCAGCAGCAAAGTGGCGGCTGAAGATCAGCCCCAGCATTTT.

The chain carries TRBV6-6 and TRBJ1-4; D is unclear. Trimming shortened V by 7 bases and J by 0 bases, and 6 bases separated the two germline ends. The CDR3 runs 13 residues. Germline CDR1 reads MNHNY; CDR2 reads SVGAGI (reference sequence). CDR3 coding DNA: TGTGCCAGCATCAGATCAACTAATGAAAAACTGTTTTTT. This sequence encodes CASIRSTNEKLFF.

The DNA of the CDR3 is TGTGCCAGCAGCCTTGGACAGGTTAACAATCAGCCCCAGCATTTT. Translation: CASSLGQVNNQPQHF. V gene TRBV7-2 combines with J gene TRBJ1-5, with 7 bases that match TRBD1. The V gene's germline CDR1 is SGHTA and CDR2 FQGNSA. This CDR3 is 15 amino acids long. V gave up 5 bases and J gave up 3 bases; unmatched junction bases: 7.

The chain links TRBV5-4 to TRBJ2-3, with TRBD2 matching 9 bases. V shed 4 bases, J shed 5 bases, and the junction held 11 bases outside the gene matches. The V gene's germline CDR1 is SGHNT and CDR2 YYREEE (reference sequence). The CDR3 length is 16 residues. This chain's CDR3 is CASSPNGGGAGDTQYF. CDR3 nucleotide sequence: TGTGCCAGCAGCCCGAACGGCGGGGGGGCGGGAGATACGCAGTATTTT.

This clone was seen a handful of times. The J gene is TRBJ1-2, the V gene TRBV2; 7 bases align to TRBD1. This CDR3 spans 13 amino acids. Germline values: CDR1 SNHLY, CDR2 FYNNEI. V shed 2 bases and J 6 bases; nucleotides not matched to a gene: 3. DNA of the CDR3: TGTGCCAGCAGTGAAACAGGGGTACATGGCTACACCTTC. Translating it yields CASSETGVHGYTF.

The chain employs TRBV5-1 and TRBJ2-3, with TRBD2 matching 13 bases. Germline V gives CDR1 SGHRS, CDR2 YFSETQ. The CDR3 covers 15 residues. J was trimmed by 4 bases and V by 4 bases; bases with no gene match: 3. Here the CDR3 DNA reads TGCGCCAGCAGCGGGGGGACTAGCGGGGCAGATACGCAGTATTTT. It codes for CASSGGTSGADTQYF.

This chain joins TRBV7-8 and TRBJ2-7; 11 bases are shared with TRBD2. The CDR3 runs to 15 residues. Germline CDR1 reads SGHVS; CDR2 reads FQNEAQ. The V segment lost 5 bases and the J segment 2 bases; nucleotides outside the gene matches: 5. The CDR3 loop is CASSPLGLAAYEQYF. In DNA form, the CDR3 reads TGTGCCAGCAGCCCGTTGGGACTAGCGGCCTACGAGCAGTACTTC.

The genes are TRBV21-1 and TRBJ2-5; the table's D gene call, TRBD1, was not cross checked with the DNA. TRBV21-1 is a recognized pseudogene. This CDR3 has 13 residues. The CDR3 loop is CASLTSIQETQYF. Written as DNA, the CDR3 is TGTGCCAGCCTCACCAGTATCCAAGAGACCCAGTACTTC.

This chain links TRBV5-1 with TRBJ1-2; possibly TRBD1 for D (5 bases). From germline, CDR1 is SGHRS and CDR2 YFSETQ. This CDR3 is built from 15 residues. The V gene lost 4 bases and the J gene lost 2 bases, with 15 bases spanning the gap. CDR3 DNA sequence: TGCGCCAGCAGCGTCGGGACTCTACCCAACTATGGCTACACCTTC. Translating gives CASSVGTLPNYGYTF.

The chain joins TRBV2 to TRBJ2-7, with 14 nucleotides matching TRBD2. The CDR3 sequence is 18 residues long. Germline V lookup: CDR1 SNHLY, CDR2 FYNNEI. Trimming cost V 6 bases and J 0 bases; bases outside gene matches: 10. CDR3 amino acids: CASRTGTSGGMGSYEQYF. Written as DNA, the CDR3 is TGTGCCAGCAGAACCGGGACTAGCGGGGGTATGGGCTCCTACGAGCAGTACTTC.